This T cell receptor (beta chain) was observed in a study of blood T cell repertoires in COVID-19. Background on the study: COVID-19 samples collected from the United States, Italy and Spain covered acute and convalescent phases.

Generated by immunoSEQ multiplex PCR, the TCRdb table keeps only in-frame clones and is missing some. The data show about 300,000 clones, approximately 86% seen once. The sequenced sample consisted of peripheral blood. The clonotype originates from a man in his 70s with acute or convalescent COVID-19.

CDR3 amino acids: CASSLGTNTDTQYF. DNA of the CDR3: TGTGCCAGCAGTTTAGGAACTAATACAGATACGCAGTATTTT. The V and J genes are TRBV27 and TRBJ2-3; no clear D gene. The CDR3 contains 14 residues. CDR1 and CDR2 from the germline V gene are MNHEY and SMNVEV (reference sequence). Trimming left V 2 bases short and J 3 bases short, with 9 bases between.